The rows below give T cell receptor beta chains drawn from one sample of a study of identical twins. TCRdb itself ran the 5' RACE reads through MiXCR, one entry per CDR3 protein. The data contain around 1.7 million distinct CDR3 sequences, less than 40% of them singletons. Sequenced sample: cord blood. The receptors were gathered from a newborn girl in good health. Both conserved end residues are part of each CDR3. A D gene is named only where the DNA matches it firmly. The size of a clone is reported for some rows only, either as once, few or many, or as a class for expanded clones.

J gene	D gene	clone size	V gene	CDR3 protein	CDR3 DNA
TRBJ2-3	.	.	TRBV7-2	CASRSSRLPTDTQYF	TGTGCCAGCAGGTCCTCGAGACTCCCCACAGATACGCAGTATTTT
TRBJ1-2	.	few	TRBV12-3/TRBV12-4	CASSWDGYYGYTF	TGTGCCAGCAGTTGGGACGGTTACTATGGCTACACCTTC
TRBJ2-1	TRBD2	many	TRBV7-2	CASSLLTLAGVGFNEQFF	TGTGCCAGCAGCTTACTTACGCTAGCGGGAGTAGGATTCAATGAGCAGTTCTTC
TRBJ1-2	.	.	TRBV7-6	CASSPQNLNDRSYGYTF	TGTGCCAGCAGCCCGCAGAATTTAAACGACAGAAGCTATGGCTACACCTTC
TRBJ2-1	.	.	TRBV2	CASTTTGYYNEQFF	TGTGCCAGCACTACTACGGGGTACTACAATGAGCAGTTCTTC
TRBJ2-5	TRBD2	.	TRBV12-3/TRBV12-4	CASSRGRGGYNEQYF	TGTGCCAGCAGCCGCGGGAGGGGGGGATACAATGAGCAGTACTTC
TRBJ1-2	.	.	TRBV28	CASGLYQGYGYTF	TGTGCCAGCGGATTATACCAGGGTTACGGCTACACCTTC
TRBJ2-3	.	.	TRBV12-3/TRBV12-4	CPSAPGRQSTDTQYF	TGTCCCAGCGCCCCGGGGAGACAAAGCACAGATACGCAGTATTTT
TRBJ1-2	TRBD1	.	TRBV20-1	CSARTSGGQGYGYTF	TGCAGTGCTAGAACCTCGGGGGGACAGGGGTATGGCTACACCTTC
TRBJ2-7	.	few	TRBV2	CASSIGTVFRGGKDEQYF	TGTGCCAGCAGTATCGGGACAGTCTTTCGCGGGGGGAAAGACGAGCAGTACTTC
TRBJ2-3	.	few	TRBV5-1	CASSLVSGSDTQYF	TGCGCCAGCAGCTTGGTATCGGGGTCAGATACGCAGTATTTT
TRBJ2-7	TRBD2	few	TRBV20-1	CSAEREGFYEQYF	TGCAGTGCTGAGCGGGAGGGATTCTACGAGCAGTACTTC
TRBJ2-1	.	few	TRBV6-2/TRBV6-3	CASSYGDSSYNEQFF	TGTGCCAGCAGTTATGGGGACTCCTCCTACAATGAGCAGTTCTTC
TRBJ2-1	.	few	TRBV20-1	CSARIATGPYYNEQFF	TGCAGTGCTAGAATCGCGACAGGTCCCTACTACAATGAGCAGTTCTTC
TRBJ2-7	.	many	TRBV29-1	CSVDPDQSWDLYEQYF	TGCAGCGTTGACCCCGACCAGTCGTGGGACCTCTACGAGCAGTACTTC
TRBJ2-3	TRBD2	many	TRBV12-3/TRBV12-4	CASSFGGRAIDTQYF	TGTGCCAGCAGTTTCGGCGGGAGGGCCATAGATACGCAGTATTTT
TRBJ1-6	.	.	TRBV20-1	CSASGRVYNSPLHF	TGCAGTGCGTCGGGGCGAGTTTATAATTCACCCCTCCACTTT
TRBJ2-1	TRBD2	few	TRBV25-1	CASSEYGTSAYNEQFF	TGTGCCAGCAGTGAATATGGGACTAGCGCCTACAATGAGCAGTTCTTC
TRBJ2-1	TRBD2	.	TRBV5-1	CASRGLDNEQFF	TGCGCCAGCAGAGGACTAGACAATGAGCAGTTCTTC
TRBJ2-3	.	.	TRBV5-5	CSSSRTSTDTQYF	TGTTCCAGCAGTCGGACTAGCACAGATACGCAGTATTTT